Shown below are 7 T cell receptor beta chains from a single sample sequenced in a study of T cell responses to AZD1222 COVID-19 vaccine. Sequencing used immunoSEQ multiplex PCR; TCRdb keeps in-frame clones, though not all of them. Counted here are 180,000 or so clones, over 80% occurring once; the ten biggest clones make up about 4.3%. Specimen: peripheral blood, collected 28 days after the second dose of the MenACWY control vaccine. Receptors were obtained from an adult who received the MenACWY meningococcal vaccine as a control.

The V and J genes are TRBV23-1 and TRBJ1-1; tentatively, D is TRBD1 (5 bases). TRBV23-1 counts as an open reading frame of uncertain function. The CDR3 extends over 13 amino acids. V was cut by 6 bases and J by 7 bases, with 15 bases left in between. CDR3 residues: CASSQGYGHEAFF. DNA of the CDR3: TGCGCCAGCAGCCAAGGATATGGACATGAAGCTTTCTTT.

The gene calls are TRBV5-1 and TRBJ1-1, with no clear D. With 3 bases removed from V and 1 base from J, the gap between germline ends came to 10 bases. CDR3 length equals 14 residues. Per germline, CDR1 SGHRS and CDR2 YFSETQ. CDR3 sequence reads: CASSSQTANTEAFF. CDR3 sequence (DNA): TGCGCCAGCAGCTCCCAGACGGCGAACACTGAAGCTTTCTTT.

This clone was seen only once. This chain joins TRBV12-3 or TRBV12-4 and TRBJ2-7; tentative D call: TRBD2 (5 bases). The length of the CDR3 is 12 residues. With 5 bases removed from V and 3 bases from J, the gap between germline ends came to 8 bases. The CDR3 region is CASSPGVYEQYF. CDR3 bases: TGTGCCAGCAGTCCCGGGGTCTACGAGCAGTACTTC.

The J gene is TRBJ2-6, the V gene TRBV4-3; D uncertain. The CDR3 length is 17 residues. V was cut by 0 bases and J by 0 bases, with 9 bases left in between. Germline loops: CDR1 LGHNA, CDR2 YSLEER. The chain's CDR3 is CASSQDTFTSGANVLTF. The CDR3 DNA is TGCGCCAGCAGCCAAGACACTTTTACCTCTGGGGCCAACGTCCTGACTTTC.

The chain joins TRBV4-2 to TRBJ2-3; no definite D call. Deletions cut 2 bases from V and 2 bases from J, with 14 bases between. The CDR3 runs to 16 residues. CDR1 is LGHNA and CDR2 is YNFKEQ in the germline V gene. The CDR3 coding sequence is TGTGCCAGCAGCCAAACAGAGACAAAACCCACAGATACGCAGTATTTT. Translating gives CASSQTETKPTDTQYF.

V gene TRBV28 combines with J gene TRBJ1-1; D uncertain. Per the germline V gene, CDR1 is MDHEN and CDR2 is SYDVKM. Trimming removed 1 base from V and 2 bases from J, with 11 bases in between. CDR3 size: 15 residues. The CDR3 protein is CASSLFQGSNTEAFF. The CDR3 DNA follows: TGTGCCAGCAGTTTATTCCAAGGCTCAAACACTGAAGCTTTCTTT.

This sequence joins TRBV5-1 and TRBJ1-1; 9 bases align to TRBD1. The length of the CDR3 is 13 residues. Germline V lookup: CDR1 SGHRS, CDR2 YFSETQ. V gave up 1 base and J gave up 8 bases; unmatched junction bases: 3. CDR3 protein: CASSLTGGVEAFF. The CDR3 DNA reads TGCGCCAGCAGCTTGACAGGGGGCGTCGAAGCTTTCTTT.